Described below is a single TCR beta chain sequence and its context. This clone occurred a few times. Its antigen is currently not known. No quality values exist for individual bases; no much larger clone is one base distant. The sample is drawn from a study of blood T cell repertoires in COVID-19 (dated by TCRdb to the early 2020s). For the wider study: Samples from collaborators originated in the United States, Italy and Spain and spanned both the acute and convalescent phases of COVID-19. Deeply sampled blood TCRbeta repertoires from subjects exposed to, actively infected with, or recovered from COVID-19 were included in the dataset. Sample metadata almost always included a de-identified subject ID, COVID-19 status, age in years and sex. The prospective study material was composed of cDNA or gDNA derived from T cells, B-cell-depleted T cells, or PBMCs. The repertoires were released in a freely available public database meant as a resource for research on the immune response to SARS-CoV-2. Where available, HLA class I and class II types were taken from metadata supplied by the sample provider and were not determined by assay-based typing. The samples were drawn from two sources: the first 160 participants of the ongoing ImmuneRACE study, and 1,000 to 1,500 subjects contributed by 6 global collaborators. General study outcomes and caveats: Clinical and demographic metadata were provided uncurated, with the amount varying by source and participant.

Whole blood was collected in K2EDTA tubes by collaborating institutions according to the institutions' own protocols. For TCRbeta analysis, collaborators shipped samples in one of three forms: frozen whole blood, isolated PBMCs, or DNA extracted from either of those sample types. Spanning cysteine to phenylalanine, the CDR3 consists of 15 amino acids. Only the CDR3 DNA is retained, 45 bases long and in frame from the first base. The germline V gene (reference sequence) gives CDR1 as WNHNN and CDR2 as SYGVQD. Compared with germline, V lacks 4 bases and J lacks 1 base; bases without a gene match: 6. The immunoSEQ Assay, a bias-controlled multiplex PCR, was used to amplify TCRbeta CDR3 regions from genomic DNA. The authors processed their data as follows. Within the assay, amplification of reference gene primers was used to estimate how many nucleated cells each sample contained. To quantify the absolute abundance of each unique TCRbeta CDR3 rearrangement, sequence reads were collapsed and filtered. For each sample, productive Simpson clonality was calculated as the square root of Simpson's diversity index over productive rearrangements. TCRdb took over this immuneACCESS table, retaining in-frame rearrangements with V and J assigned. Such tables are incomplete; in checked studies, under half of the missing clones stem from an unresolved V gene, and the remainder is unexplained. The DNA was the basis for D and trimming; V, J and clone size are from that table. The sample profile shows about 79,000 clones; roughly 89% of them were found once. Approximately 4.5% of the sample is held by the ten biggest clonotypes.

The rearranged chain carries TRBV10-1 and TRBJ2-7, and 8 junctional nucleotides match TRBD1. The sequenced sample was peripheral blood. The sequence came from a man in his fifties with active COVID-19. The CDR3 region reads CASSVNRGTSYEQYF. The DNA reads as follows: TGCGCCAGCAGTGTGAACAGGGGGACATCCTACGAGCAGTACTTC.